The 16 T cell receptor beta chains given below trace back to one sample, sequenced in a study of cytomegalovirus exposure and HLA in healthy donors. The repertoire was sequenced with immunoSEQ multiplex PCR; TCRdb's copy has only in-frame clones and lacks some. The sample yields 150,000 to 200,000 clones, 86% seen once. The sequencing sample was made of PBMCs. Receptors originate from a woman in her twenties or thirties in good health and CMV-seronegative.

This chain connects TRBV27 to TRBJ1-2; D remains unclear. V lost 2 bases and J 4 bases, leaving 8 bases between the germline ends. Germline V lookup: CDR1 MNHEY, CDR2 SMNVEV (reference sequence). This CDR3 spans 13 amino acids. The CDR3 protein is CASSLRASYGYTF. For the CDR3, the DNA is TGTGCCAGCAGTTTAAGGGCCAGCTATGGCTACACCTTC.

V and J are TRBV5-1 and TRBJ2-5, with TRBD2 matching 8 bases. There are 15 residues in the CDR3. J lost 1 base, V lost 1 base, and 3 bases had no gene match. Germline CDR1 SGHRS, CDR2 YFSETQ. CDR3 bases: TGCGCCAGCAGCTTGCCTAGCGGGCCCCAAGAGACCCAGTACTTC. Its translation is CASSLPSGPQETQYF.

The genes are TRBV5-1 and TRBJ2-5; D call uncertain. This CDR3 has 14 amino acids. V lost 1 base and J lost 5, with 12 bases in between. CDR1 is SGHRS and CDR2 is YFSETQ in the germline V gene. The CDR3 nucleotides read TGCGCCAGCAGCTTGTATGTGGGTTTGGAGACCCAGTACTTC. It specifies CASSLYVGLETQYF.

The chain links TRBV19 to TRBJ1-5, with a weak D call TRBD1 (5 bases). The ends were cut back, 5 bases at V and 3 bases at J, with 20 bases in the middle. The CDR3 is 17 amino acids. The germline CDR1 and CDR2 sequences are LNHDA and SQIVND (reference sequence). The CDR3 DNA sequence: TGTGCCAGTAGTTCCTCTCTCCAAACAGGTGTCAATCAGCCCCAGCATTTT. This encodes CASSSSLQTGVNQPQHF.

The rearrangement uses TRBV6-6 and TRBJ1-6; 7 bases map to TRBD1. CDR3 size: 12 residues. CDR1 is MNHNY, CDR2 SVGAGI, per germline (reference sequence). V shed 8 bases, J shed 5 bases, and the junction held 0 bases outside the gene matches. CDR3 DNA: TGTGCCAGCGACAGGGATAATTCACCCCTCCACTTT. Translation: CASDRDNSPLHF.

The chain uses TRBV4-3 and TRBJ1-2, with D unclear. V was pared by 0 bases and J by 0 bases, with 11 bases between. The CDR3 consists of 16 residues. In germline, CDR1 is LGHNA, CDR2 YSLEER. CDR3 sequence: CASSQDHPDPNYGYTF. DNA for the CDR3: TGCGCCAGCAGCCAAGACCATCCGGACCCTAACTATGGCTACACCTTC.

This chain links TRBV2 with TRBJ1-1; D unresolved. The germline V gene has CDR1 SNHLY and CDR2 FYNNEI. The CDR3 covers 15 residues. V lost 9 bases and J lost 0, with 17 bases in between. This chain's CDR3 is CARGGPRVMNTEAFF. DNA for the CDR3: TGTGCCAGAGGTGGGCCGAGGGTCATGAACACTGAAGCTTTCTTT.

The chain is built from TRBV7-9 and TRBJ1-3, with 8 bases matching TRBD1. V gave up 6 bases and J gave up 0 bases; unmatched junction bases: 7. There are 16 residues in the CDR3. CDR1 SEHNR and CDR2 FQNEAQ come from the germline V gene (reference sequence). The CDR3, as DNA: TGTGCCAGCAGTTCCGGGACAGGAAACTCTGGAAACACCATATATTTT. Translation: CASSSGTGNSGNTIYF.

The chain recombines TRBV5-4 with TRBJ2-7, with 9 bases matching TRBD1. The trim removed 0 bases at V and 7 bases at J, leaving 8 bases unmatched. CDR1 is SGHNT and CDR2 is YYREEE in the germline V gene (reference sequence). The length of the CDR3 is 15 residues. CDR3 nucleotides: TGTGCCAGCAGCTTGGCTGGACAGGGGTGGGGTGAGCAGTACTTC. It is translated as CASSLAGQGWGEQYF.

DNA of the CDR3: TGTGCCAGCAGTGCTACGGGGAGAAGGGATGAAAAACTGTTTTTT. This translates into CASSATGRRDEKLFF. V gene TRBV6-4 combines with J gene TRBJ1-4; D remains ambiguous. This CDR3 contains 15 residues. From germline, CDR1 is MRHNA and CDR2 SNTAGT. V was trimmed by 4 bases and J by 6 bases, leaving 15 bases between them.

This sequence joins TRBV29-1 and TRBJ1-1, with TRBD1 matching 8 bases. This CDR3 region has 14 residues. V dropped 5 bases and J dropped 5; count of bases not matched to a gene: 10. Germline V CDR1 and CDR2: SQVTM, ANQGSEA. The CDR3 nucleotides read TGCAGCGTTTATTTCACAGGGGGAGCGACTGAAGCTTTCTTT. It encodes CSVYFTGGATEAFF.

The chain carries TRBV6-6 and TRBJ1-1; TRBD1 aligns across 9 bases. Trimming took 7 bases from V and 3 from J; bases not matched to a gene: 9. Germline V gene data show CDR1 as MNHNY and CDR2 as SVGAGI (reference sequence). This CDR3 has 15 amino acids. The DNA for the CDR3 is TGTGCCAGCAACCAACAGGGGGCGAAGGACACTGAAGCTTTCTTT. This translates into CASNQQGAKDTEAFF.

The J gene is TRBJ1-5, the V gene TRBV19; possibly TRBD1 for D (5 bases). The germline gives CDR1 LNHDA, CDR2 SQIVND (reference sequence). The CDR3 is 15 amino acids. Trimming left V 7 bases short and J 5 bases short, with 18 bases between. The CDR3: CASKPPGGGYQPQHF. As DNA, the CDR3 is TGTGCCAGTAAACCCCCCGGCGGGGGATATCAGCCCCAGCATTTT.

The chain employs TRBV27 and TRBJ2-1; 7 bases agree with TRBD2. The CDR3 loop spans 16 amino acids. The V gene's germline CDR1 is MNHEY and CDR2 SMNVEV (reference sequence). After removal of 9 bases from V and 6 bases from J, the junction contained 17 bases not matched to a gene. The CDR3 spells CASEKIGLEGFNEQFF. The CDR3 region has the DNA TGTGCCAGTGAGAAGATAGGACTAGAGGGATTCAATGAGCAGTTCTTC.

The gene calls are TRBV27 and TRBJ2-3; D may match TRBD1 or TRBD2 (6 bases each). The CDR3 contains 13 residues. The ends were cut back, 8 bases at V and 2 bases at J, with 11 bases in the middle. Germline assignment: CDR1 MNHEY and CDR2 SMNVEV (reference sequence). The CDR3 bases are TGTGCCAGCCGGAGGGGGATCACAGATACGCAGTATTTT. Its protein is CASRRGITDTQYF.

Written as DNA, the CDR3 is TGTGCCAGCAGTCCCCTTTCGGGACTAGCGGGAGGCGGTACGCAGTATTTT. It encodes CASSPLSGLAGGGTQYF. This rearrangement joins TRBV28 to TRBJ2-3; 15 nucleotides agree with TRBD2. The germline CDR1 and CDR2 sequences are MDHEN and SYDVKM. This CDR3 spans 17 amino acids. With 5 bases clipped from V and 8 bases from J, the junction kept 11 bases outside the gene matches.